The next 8 T cell receptor beta chains were all read from a single sample in a study of cytomegalovirus exposure and HLA in healthy donors. This PCR relied on a set of 60 Vbeta primers and 13 Jbeta primers. Data came from immunoSEQ multiplex PCR; TCRdb stores just in-frame clones and leaves some out. The sample lists 100,000 to 150,000 clones, approximately 80% seen once, with 0.95% to 1.5% in the top ten. Sequenced: PBMCs. The origin of the receptors is a girl aged 2 to 9 in good health and CMV-seronegative.

This chain joins TRBV7-9 and TRBJ2-5; D is ambiguous. V lost 3 bases, J lost 5 bases, and 10 bases lay in between. CDR3 size: 13 residues. The germline gives CDR1 SEHNR, CDR2 FQNEAQ (reference sequence). The CDR3 nucleotides read TGTGCCAGCAGCTTCAGAGCAGGCGAGACCCAGTACTTC. Its protein product is CASSFRAGETQYF.

V usage is TRBV4-2 and J usage is TRBJ2-5; a possible D gene is TRBD2 (6 bases). The length of the CDR3 is 13 residues. Germline CDR1 reads LGHNA; CDR2 reads YNFKEQ. The V gene lost 0 bases and the J gene lost 13 bases, with 15 bases spanning the gap. This CDR3 reads CASSQDLSGVRYF. CDR3 nucleotide sequence: TGTGCCAGCAGCCAAGATCTGTCGGGGGTTCGGTACTTC.

J is TRBJ2-1 and V is TRBV29-1; D unresolved. V was cut by 2 bases and J by 3 bases, with 5 bases left in between. This CDR3 is built from 12 residues. Germline-derived CDR1 and CDR2 are SQVTM and ANQGSEA. CDR3 in DNA: TGCAGCGTTGAATCCCTCTACAATGAGCAGTTCTTC. Protein: CSVESLYNEQFF.

This sequence joins TRBV2 and TRBJ2-4; 7 nucleotides match TRBD1. This CDR3 contains 15 residues. The germline CDR1 and CDR2 sequences are SNHLY and FYNNEI. The J segment lost 0 bases and the V segment lost 7 bases, leaving 6 bases of the junction unmatched. CDR3 residues: CASTGTDLAKNIQYF. CDR3 in DNA: TGTGCCAGCACAGGGACAGACCTAGCCAAAAACATTCAGTACTTC.

V and J are TRBV25-1 and TRBJ1-4; TRBD1 might be the D (6 bases). V was trimmed by 8 bases and J by 4 bases, leaving 17 bases between them. The germline CDR1 and CDR2 sequences are MGHDK and SYGVNS. CDR3 length: 15 amino acids. The CDR3: CASSTGGPGNEKLFF. The CDR3 DNA is TGTGCCAGCTCGACGGGGGGGCCCGGTAATGAAAAACTGTTTTTT. The whole variable domain, filled in from reference TRBV25-1 and TRBJ1-4, reads EADIYQTPRYLVIGTGKKITLECSQTMGHDKMYWYQQDPGMELHLIHYSYGVNSTEKGDLSSESTVSRIRTEHFPLTLESARPSHTSQYLCASSTGGPGNEKLFFGSGTQLSVL.

Only one count was recorded for this clone. The chain recombines TRBV5-6 with TRBJ2-3, with 7 bases that match TRBD2. From germline, CDR1 is SGHDT and CDR2 YYEEEE. This CDR3 has 16 residues. Losses at the gene ends were 3 bases for V and 3 bases for J; bases not matched to a gene: 10. The CDR3 DNA reads TGTGCCAGCAGCTGCCACTTTGGACTAGTGACAGATACGCAGTATTTT. It codes for CASSCHFGLVTDTQYF.

This clone showed up just once. The rearrangement links TRBV9 to TRBJ2-7; 11 nucleotides agree with TRBD2. The CDR3 is 15 amino acids. Germline-derived CDR1 and CDR2 are SGDLS and YYNGEE. V lost 1 base and J lost 7; bases outside the gene matches: 7. This chain's CDR3 is CASSVTSGSKSEQYF. Written as DNA, the CDR3 is TGTGCCAGCAGCGTAACTAGCGGGAGTAAGAGTGAGCAGTACTTC.

The rearrangement links TRBV7-2 to TRBJ2-7; 8 bases are shared with TRBD2. Losses at the gene ends were 5 bases for V and 3 bases for J; bases not matched to a gene: 12. Germline lookup yields CDR1 SGHTA and CDR2 FQGNSA. The CDR3 has 16 residues. The CDR3 here is CASSPKKREKDYEQYF. The CDR3 DNA is TGTGCCAGCAGCCCTAAGAAGCGGGAGAAAGACTACGAGCAGTACTTC.